This T cell receptor (beta chain) was sequenced in a study of cytomegalovirus exposure and HLA in healthy donors. Only one count was recorded for this clone. The PCR was carried out with 60 Vbeta primers and 13 Jbeta primers. Data came from immunoSEQ multiplex PCR; TCRdb stores just in-frame clones and leaves some out. The sample includes under 200,000 clones, approximately 80% of them seen just once. This CDR3 is built from 15 residues. Germline values: CDR1 SGDLS, CDR2 YYNGEE. Trimming at V came to 3 bases and at J to 4 bases, leaving 6 bases not matched to a gene. The specimen was PBMCs. The rearrangement joins TRBV9 to TRBJ2-3, with TRBD2 matching over 9 bases. This clonotype originated in a man aged 35-49 years in good health and CMV-seropositive. CDR3: CASSDPGGGADTQYF. CDR3 nucleotide sequence: TGTGCCAGCAGCGACCCTGGCGGGGGGGCAGATACGCAGTATTTT.